Below, one TCR beta chain is given with its context. Its antigen is as yet unknown. An end of the junction does not agree with germline; a read error may underlie this. This CDR3 spans 17 amino acids. Germline CDR1 LGHDT, CDR2 YNNKEL (reference sequence). Amplification of TCR beta CDR3 regions used RNA as the template. HTBI primers were the set used in a first-round RT-PCR of the TCR CDR3. Each CDR3 protein gets one entry after TCRdb re-called the multiplex PCR reads with MiXCR. The sample lists hundreds of thousands of distinct CDR3 sequences, about 14% seen once, with about 22% in the top ten. This sample stems from a study of T cells in Graves' hyperthyroidism and ophthalmopathy. General study results and limits: Before onset, by a median of 6.5 months, the model predicted ophthalmopathy. Expanded thyroid clonotypes (above 0.001) were mostly also found in blood.

Hyperthyroidism had been newly diagnosed in patients aged 18 to 65, and its duration was under 2 months. Criteria for exclusion of patients were uncontrolled infection, other autoimmune disease, pregnancy or lactation. The source material was blood. This clonotype was sampled from a woman in her thirties with Graves' hyperthyroidism. The rearrangement joins TRBV3-1 to TRBJ2-5; D possibly matches TRBD1 or TRBD2 (5 bases each). The CDR3 here is CASSQDWGRGYQQTQYF. The CDR3 DNA reads as TGTGCCAGCAGCCAAGACTGGGGCCGGGGATACCAACAGACCCAGTACTTC.